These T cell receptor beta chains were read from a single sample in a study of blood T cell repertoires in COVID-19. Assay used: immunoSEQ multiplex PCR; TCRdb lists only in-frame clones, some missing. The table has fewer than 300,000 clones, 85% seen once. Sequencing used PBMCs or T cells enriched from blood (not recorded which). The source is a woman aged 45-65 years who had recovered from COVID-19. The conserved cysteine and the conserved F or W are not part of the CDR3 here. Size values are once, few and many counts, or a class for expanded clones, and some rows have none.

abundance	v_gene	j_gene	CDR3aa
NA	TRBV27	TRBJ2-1	ASSYGESSYNEQF
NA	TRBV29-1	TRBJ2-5	SANRGLMETQY
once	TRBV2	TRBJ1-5	ASRGTGLQPQH
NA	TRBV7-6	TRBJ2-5	ASSATEQETQY
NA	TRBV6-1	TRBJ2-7	ASSEYRYEQY
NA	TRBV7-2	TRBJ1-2	ASSFGSPTQGAGGYT
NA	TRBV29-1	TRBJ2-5	SVADRWVVETQY
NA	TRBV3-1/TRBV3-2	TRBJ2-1	ASSQGGTSRYNEQF
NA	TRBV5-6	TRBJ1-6	ASSLDRGNSPLH
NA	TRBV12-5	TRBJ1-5	ASATEGTGLYSNQPQH
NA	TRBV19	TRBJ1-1	ASYTGSATEAF
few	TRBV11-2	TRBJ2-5	ASSPGGRQETQY
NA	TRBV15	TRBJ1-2	ATSISQGAAAHGYT
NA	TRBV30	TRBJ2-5	AWGPGLAGMKGETQY
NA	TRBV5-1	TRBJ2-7	ASRRDRLLGEQY
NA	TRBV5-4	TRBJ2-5	ASSRDRAQETQY
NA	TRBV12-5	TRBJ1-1	ASGLGRNTEAF
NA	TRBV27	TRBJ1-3	ASSLTPGNTIY
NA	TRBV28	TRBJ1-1	ASTPDRNEAF
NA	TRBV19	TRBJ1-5	ASSISVRQGNQPQH
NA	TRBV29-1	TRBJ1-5	SVASGTDNQPQH
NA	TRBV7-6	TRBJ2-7	ASSRVTGGYEQY
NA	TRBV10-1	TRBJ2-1	ASSTGLAYNEQF
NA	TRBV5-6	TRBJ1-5	ASSSGGAGQPQH
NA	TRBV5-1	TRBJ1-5	ASTLPGQGSGGSNQPQH
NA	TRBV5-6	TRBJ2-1	ASSPEPGRRDEQF
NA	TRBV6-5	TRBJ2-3	ASSPRQPPTQY
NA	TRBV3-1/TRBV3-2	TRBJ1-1	ASSQVSGFTEAF
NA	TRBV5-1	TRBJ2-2	ASSLEGSMGTGELF
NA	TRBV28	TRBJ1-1	ASSLVDRAAF
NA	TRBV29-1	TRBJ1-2	SVEEAVYGYT
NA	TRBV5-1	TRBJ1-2	ASSLEPGTGYSYGYT
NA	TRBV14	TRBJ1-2	ASSPPLGTGYGYT
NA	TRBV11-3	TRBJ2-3	ASSPIAGGSPDTQY
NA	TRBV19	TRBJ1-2	ATRSYGYT
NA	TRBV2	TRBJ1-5	ASKPGDLGNQPQH
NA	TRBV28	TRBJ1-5	ASSSLIRVAEPQH
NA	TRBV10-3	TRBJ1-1	AISESGTGLVGTEAF
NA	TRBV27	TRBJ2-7	ASSFVGATYEQY
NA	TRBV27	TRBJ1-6	ASRAAYNSPLH
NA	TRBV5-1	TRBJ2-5	ASSLRQTQETQY
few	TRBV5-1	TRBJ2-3	ASSLGRSSDTQY
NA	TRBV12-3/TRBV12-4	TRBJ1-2	ASRPTGVVGYT
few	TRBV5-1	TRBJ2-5	ASSLTSGQETQY
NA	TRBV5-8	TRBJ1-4	ASSRKRTDRTNEKLF
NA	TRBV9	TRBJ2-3	ASSVGLADTQY